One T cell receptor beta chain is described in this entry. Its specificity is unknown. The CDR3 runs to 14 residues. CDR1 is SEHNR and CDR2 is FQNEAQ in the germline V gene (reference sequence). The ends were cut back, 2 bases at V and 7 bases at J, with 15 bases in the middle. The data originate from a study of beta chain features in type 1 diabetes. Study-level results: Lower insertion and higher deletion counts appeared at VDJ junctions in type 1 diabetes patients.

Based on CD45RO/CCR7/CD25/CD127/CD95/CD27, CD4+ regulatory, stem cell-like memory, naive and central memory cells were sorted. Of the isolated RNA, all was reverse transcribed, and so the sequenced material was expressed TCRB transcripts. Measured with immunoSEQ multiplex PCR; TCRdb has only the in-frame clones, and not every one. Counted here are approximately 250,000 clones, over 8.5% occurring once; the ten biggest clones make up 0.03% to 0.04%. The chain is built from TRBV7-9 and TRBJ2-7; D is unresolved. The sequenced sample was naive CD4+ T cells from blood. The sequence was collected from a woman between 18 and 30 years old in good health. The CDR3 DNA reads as TGTGCCAGCAGCTTATCCGGGTCCGAAAATGAGCAGTACTTC. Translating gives CASSLSGSENEQYF. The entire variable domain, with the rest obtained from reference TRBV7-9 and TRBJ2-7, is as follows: DTGVSQNPRHKITKRGQNVTFRCDPISEHNRLYWYRQTLGQGPEFLTYFQNEAQLEKSRLLSDRFSAERPKGSFSTLEIQRTEQGDSAMYLCASSLSGSENEQYFGPGTRLTVT.